This T cell receptor (beta chain) stems from a study of control samples from healthy donors and cancer patients. Profiled with immunoSEQ multiplex PCR; TCRdb holds only in-frame clones, not every one. The sample lists tens of thousands of clones, around 90% occurring once. With 6 bases clipped from V and 2 bases from J, the junction kept 3 bases outside the gene matches. This CDR3 has 13 residues. The sequence was obtained from a woman aged 70-85 years in good health. Sequenced: blood. This sequence joins TRBV12-3 or TRBV12-4 and TRBJ1-2; 7 bases align to TRBD1. CDR3 bases: TGTGCCAGCAGACAGACAGGGAACTATGGCTACACCTTC. This codes for CASRQTGNYGYTF.